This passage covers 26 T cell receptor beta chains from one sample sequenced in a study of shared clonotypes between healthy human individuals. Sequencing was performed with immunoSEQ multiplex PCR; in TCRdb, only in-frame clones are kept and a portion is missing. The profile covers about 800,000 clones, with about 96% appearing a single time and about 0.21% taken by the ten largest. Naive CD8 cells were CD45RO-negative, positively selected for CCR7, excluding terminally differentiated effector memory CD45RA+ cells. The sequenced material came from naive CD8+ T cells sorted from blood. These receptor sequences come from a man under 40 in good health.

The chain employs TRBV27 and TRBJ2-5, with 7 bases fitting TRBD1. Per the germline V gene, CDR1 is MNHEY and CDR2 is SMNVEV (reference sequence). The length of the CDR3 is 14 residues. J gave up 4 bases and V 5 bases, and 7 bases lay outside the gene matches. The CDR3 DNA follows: TGTGCCAGCAGTGCCGGGGACAGTCCAGAGACCCAGTACTTC. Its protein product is CASSAGDSPETQYF.

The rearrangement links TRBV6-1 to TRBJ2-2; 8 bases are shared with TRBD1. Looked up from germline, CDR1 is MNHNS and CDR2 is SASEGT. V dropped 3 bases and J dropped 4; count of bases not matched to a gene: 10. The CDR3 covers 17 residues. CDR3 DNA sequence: TGTGCCAGCAGTGAGCGGGCAGGGGGCTTTGGCACCGGGGAGCTGTTTTTT. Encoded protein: CASSERAGGFGTGELFF.

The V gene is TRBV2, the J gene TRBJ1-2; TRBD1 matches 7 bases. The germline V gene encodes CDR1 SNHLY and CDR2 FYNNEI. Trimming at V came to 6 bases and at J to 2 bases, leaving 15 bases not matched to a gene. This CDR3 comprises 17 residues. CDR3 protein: CASRGFKTGPMNYGYTF. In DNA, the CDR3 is TGTGCCAGCAGGGGGTTTAAGACAGGGCCGATGAACTATGGCTACACCTTC. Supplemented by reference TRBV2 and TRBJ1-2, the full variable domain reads EPEVTQTPSHQVTQMGQEVILRCVPISNHLYFYWYRQILGQKVEFLVSFYNNEISEKSEIFDDQFSVERPDGSNFTLKIRSTKLEDSAMYFCASRGFKTGPMNYGYTFGSGTRLTVV.

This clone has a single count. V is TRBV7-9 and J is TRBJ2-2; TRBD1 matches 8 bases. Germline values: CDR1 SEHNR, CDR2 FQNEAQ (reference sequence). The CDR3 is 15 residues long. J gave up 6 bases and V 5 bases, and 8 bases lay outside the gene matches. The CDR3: CASSPRDRSAGELFF. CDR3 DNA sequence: TGTGCCAGCAGCCCCCGGGACAGGTCAGCCGGGGAGCTGTTTTTT.

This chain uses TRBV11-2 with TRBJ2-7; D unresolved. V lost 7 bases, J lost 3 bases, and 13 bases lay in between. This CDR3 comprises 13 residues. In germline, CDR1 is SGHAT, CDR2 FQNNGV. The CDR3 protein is CASNPEYGYEQYF. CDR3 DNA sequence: TGTGCCAGCAACCCGGAGTACGGCTACGAGCAGTACTTC.

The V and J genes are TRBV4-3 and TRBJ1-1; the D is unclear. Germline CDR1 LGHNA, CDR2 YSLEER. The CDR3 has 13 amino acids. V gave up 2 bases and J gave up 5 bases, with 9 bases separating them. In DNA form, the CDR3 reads TGCGCCAGCAGCCAAACCGGCCGTACTGAAGCTTTCTTT. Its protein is CASSQTGRTEAFF.

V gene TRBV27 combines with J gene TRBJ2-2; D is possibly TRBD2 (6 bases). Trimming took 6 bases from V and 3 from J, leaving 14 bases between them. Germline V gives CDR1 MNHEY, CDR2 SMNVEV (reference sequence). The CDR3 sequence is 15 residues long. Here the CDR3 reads CASRGLSGDTGELFF. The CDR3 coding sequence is TGTGCCAGCAGGGGGTTATCGGGGGACACCGGGGAGCTGTTTTTT.

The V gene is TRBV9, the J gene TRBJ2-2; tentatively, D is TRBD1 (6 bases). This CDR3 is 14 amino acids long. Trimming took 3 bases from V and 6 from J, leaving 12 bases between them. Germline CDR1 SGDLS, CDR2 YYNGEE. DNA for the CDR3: TGTGCCAGCAGCGCAGGACCAGGGGCCGGGGAGCTGTTTTTT. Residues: CASSAGPGAGELFF.

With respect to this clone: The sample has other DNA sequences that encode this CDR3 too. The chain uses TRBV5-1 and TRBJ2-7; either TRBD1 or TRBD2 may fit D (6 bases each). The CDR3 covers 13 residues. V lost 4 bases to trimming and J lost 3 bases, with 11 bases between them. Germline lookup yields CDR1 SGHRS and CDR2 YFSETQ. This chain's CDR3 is CASSPGAHYEQYF. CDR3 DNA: TGCGCCAGCAGCCCGGGGGCCCACTACGAGCAGTACTTC.

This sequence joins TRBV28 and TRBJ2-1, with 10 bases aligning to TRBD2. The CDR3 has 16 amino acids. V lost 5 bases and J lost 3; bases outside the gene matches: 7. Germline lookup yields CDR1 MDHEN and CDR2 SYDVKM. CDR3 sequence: CASSPPVAGGYNEQFF. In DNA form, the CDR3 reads TGTGCCAGCAGTCCCCCGGTAGCGGGAGGCTACAATGAGCAGTTCTTC.

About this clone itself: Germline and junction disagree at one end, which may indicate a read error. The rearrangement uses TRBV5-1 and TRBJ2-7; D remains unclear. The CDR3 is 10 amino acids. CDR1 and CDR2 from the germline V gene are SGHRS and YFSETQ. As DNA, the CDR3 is TGCGCCAGCAGCTTGGCCTCTCCCCTATTC. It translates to CASSLASPLF.

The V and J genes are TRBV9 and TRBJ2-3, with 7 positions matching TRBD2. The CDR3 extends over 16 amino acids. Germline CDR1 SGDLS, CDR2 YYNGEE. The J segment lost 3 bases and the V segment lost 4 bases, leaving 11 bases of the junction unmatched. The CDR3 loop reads CASSPAGGSGTDTQYF. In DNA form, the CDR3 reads TGTGCCAGCAGCCCCGCGGGCGGGAGCGGGACAGATACGCAGTATTTT.

As DNA, the CDR3 is TGTGCCAGCAGCCCCCAGGGCCCCGGGGTTTTCACCGGGGAGCTGTTTTTT. This codes for CASSPQGPGVFTGELFF. The rearrangement joins TRBV7-3 to TRBJ2-2; D is possibly TRBD1 or TRBD2 (5 bases each). The CDR3 is 17 amino acids. With 5 bases removed from V and 4 bases from J, the gap between germline ends came to 20 bases. Per germline, CDR1 SGHTA and CDR2 FQGTGA.

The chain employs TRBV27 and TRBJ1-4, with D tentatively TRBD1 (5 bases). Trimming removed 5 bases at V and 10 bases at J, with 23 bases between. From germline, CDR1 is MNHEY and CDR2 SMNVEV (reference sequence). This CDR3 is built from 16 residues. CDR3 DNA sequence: TGTGCCAGCAGTCCCGGGACGGTCCTTTCTCTCGGAAAACTGTTTTTT. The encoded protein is CASSPGTVLSLGKLFF. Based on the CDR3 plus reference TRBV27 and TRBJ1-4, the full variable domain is EAQVTQNPRYLITVTGKKLTVTCSQNMNHEYMSWYRQDPGLGLRQIYYSMNVEVTDKGDVPEGYKVSRKEKRNFPLILESPSPNQTSLYFCASSPGTVLSLGKLFFGSGTQLSVL.

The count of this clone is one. The CDR3 sequence: CASSLDSLSYGYTF. DNA of the CDR3: TGCGCCAGCAGCCTAGACAGTCTTTCCTATGGCTACACCTTC. The chain employs TRBV4-1 and TRBJ1-2, with a weak D call TRBD1 (5 bases). Germline V gene data show CDR1 as MGHRA and CDR2 as YSYEKL. This CDR3 has 14 amino acids. V lost 4 bases to trimming and J lost 4 bases, with 13 bases between them.

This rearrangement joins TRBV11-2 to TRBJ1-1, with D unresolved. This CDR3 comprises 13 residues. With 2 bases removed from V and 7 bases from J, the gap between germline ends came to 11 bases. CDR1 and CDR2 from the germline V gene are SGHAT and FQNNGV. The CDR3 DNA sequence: TGTGCCAGCAGCTTACAGACGTACGATGAAGCTTTCTTT. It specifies CASSLQTYDEAFF.

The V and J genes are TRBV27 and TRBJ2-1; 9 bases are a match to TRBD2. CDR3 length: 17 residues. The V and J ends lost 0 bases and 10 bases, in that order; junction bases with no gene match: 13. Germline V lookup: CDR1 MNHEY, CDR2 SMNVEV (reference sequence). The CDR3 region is CASSLSGGRAGFDEQFF. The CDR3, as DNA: TGTGCCAGCAGTTTATCAGGCGGGAGGGCCGGATTTGACGAGCAGTTCTTC.

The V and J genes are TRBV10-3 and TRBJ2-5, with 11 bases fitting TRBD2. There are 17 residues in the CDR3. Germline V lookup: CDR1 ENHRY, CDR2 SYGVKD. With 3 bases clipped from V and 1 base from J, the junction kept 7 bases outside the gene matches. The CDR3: CAISDPGTSGVQETQYF. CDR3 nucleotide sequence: TGTGCCATCAGTGACCCCGGGACTAGCGGAGTCCAAGAGACCCAGTACTTC.

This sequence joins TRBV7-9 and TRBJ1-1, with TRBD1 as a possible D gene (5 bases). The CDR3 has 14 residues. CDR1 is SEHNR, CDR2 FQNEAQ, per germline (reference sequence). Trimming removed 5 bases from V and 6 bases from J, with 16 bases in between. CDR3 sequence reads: CASSPRGEGAEAFF. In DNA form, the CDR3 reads TGTGCCAGCAGCCCAAGAGGTGAAGGGGCTGAAGCTTTCTTT.

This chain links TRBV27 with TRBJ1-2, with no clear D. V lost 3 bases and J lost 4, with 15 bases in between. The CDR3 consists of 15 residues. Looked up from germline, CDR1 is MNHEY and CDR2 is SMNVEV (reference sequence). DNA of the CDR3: TGTGCCAGCAGTTTCGATAGTTCATCGTTCTATGGCTACACCTTC. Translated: CASSFDSSSFYGYTF.

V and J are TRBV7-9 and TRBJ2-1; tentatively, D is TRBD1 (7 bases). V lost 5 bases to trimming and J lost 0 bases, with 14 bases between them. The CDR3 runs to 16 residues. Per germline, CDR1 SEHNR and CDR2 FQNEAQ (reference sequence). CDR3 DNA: TGTGCCAGCAGCCCACCAGGGGGGATCTCCTACAATGAGCAGTTCTTC. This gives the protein CASSPPGGISYNEQFF.

This CDR3 is CAISNGTSATDTQYF. The CDR3 DNA reads as TGTGCCATCAGTAATGGGACCTCCGCAACAGATACGCAGTATTTT. The V and J genes are TRBV10-3 and TRBJ2-3; D is possibly TRBD1 or TRBD2 (5 bases each). Germline CDR1 and CDR2: ENHRY and SYGVKD. CDR3 length: 15 residues. V lost 5 bases and J lost 3, with 15 bases in between.

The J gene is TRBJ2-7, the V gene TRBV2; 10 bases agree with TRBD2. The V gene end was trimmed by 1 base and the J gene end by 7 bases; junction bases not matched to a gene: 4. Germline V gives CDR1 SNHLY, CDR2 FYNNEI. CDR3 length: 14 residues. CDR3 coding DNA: TGTGCCAGCAGTGAAGGTCTAGCGGGAGTGGAGCAGTACTTC. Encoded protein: CASSEGLAGVEQYF.

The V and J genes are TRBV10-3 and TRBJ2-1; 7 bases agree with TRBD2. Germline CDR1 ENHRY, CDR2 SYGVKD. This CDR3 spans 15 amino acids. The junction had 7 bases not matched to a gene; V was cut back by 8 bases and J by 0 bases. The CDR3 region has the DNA TGTGCCATCGCCCCCGGGACTAACTCCTACAATGAGCAGTTCTTC. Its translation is CAIAPGTNSYNEQFF.

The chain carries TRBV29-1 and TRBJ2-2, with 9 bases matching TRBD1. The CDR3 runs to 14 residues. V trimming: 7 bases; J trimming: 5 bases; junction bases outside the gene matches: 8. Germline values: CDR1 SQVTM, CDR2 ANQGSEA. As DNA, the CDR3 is TGCAGCGCAGGACAGGGGATGGATACCGGGGAGCTGTTTTTT. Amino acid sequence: CSAGQGMDTGELFF.

CDR3 region: CASSSGGVVHPYEQYF. Here the CDR3 DNA reads TGTGCCAGCAGCTCCGGGGGTGTAGTCCATCCCTACGAGCAGTACTTC. J is TRBJ2-7 and V is TRBV7-9; tentatively, D is TRBD2 (6 bases). Germline CDR1 reads SEHNR; CDR2 reads FQNEAQ (reference sequence). This CDR3 region has 16 residues. V lost 4 bases and J lost 2, with 18 bases in between.